This T cell receptor (beta chain) was found in a study of shared clonotypes between healthy human individuals. Study in general: CD4 naive cells filled three plates per donor, CD4 memory three, CD8 naive two and CD8 memory one.

Libraries were prepared by immunoSEQ multiplex PCR; TCRdb keeps only in-frame clonotypes and omits some of them. The table has under 2,000,000 clones, less than 95% seen once. CD45RO-negative, CCR7-positively selected cells formed the naive CD8 fraction, excluding terminally differentiated effector memory CD45RA+ cells. The V and J ends lost 4 bases and 1 base respectively, with 16 bases between them. There are 16 residues in the CDR3. Germline CDR1 reads SEHNR; CDR2 reads FQNEAQ (reference sequence). This TCR was recovered from a man between 18 and 35 years old in good health. Source material: naive CD8+ T cells sorted from blood. The chain couples TRBV7-9 to TRBJ2-5, with no clear D. The DNA of the CDR3 is TGTGCCAGCAGCTCCAGTGGGCTAGAGGCCCAAGAGACCCAGTACTTC. Protein sequence: CASSSSGLEAQETQYF.